This TCR beta chain is drawn from a study of blood T cells in healthy people across ages. General study results and limits: Reliance upon unsorted PBMCs precluded definitive naive versus antigen-experienced comparison.

A second PCR, run for about 6 to 12 cycles, used a sample-barcoded 5' primer plus a J-beta primer mix. Each CDR3 protein gets one entry after TCRdb re-called the 5' RACE reads with MiXCR. The sample carries some 1.4 million distinct CDR3 sequences, roughly 40% recorded once. Concerning this clonotype: No antigen is known for it.

The TCR sequence derives from a young woman in good health. The specimen was blood.

The CDR3 protein is CASSPGGPTNEKLFF. In DNA form, the CDR3 reads TGTGCCAGCAGTCCTGGGGGGCCCACTAATGAAAAACTGTTTTTT. The chain recombines TRBV7-9 with TRBJ1-4; D might be TRBD1 (6 bases). Deletions cut 6 bases from V and 2 bases from J, with 13 bases between. The germline gives CDR1 SEHNR, CDR2 FQNEAQ (reference sequence). The CDR3 has 15 residues.